This T cell receptor (beta chain) was sequenced during a study of blood T cell repertoires in COVID-19. Study-level background: COVID-19 samples collected from the United States, Italy and Spain covered acute and convalescent phases. Sample material is recorded as cDNA or gDNA derived from T cells, B-cell-depleted T cells, or PBMCs.

Per the original methods: Amplification with reference gene primers provided the estimates of nucleated cell counts. TCRdb keeps only in-frame clones here, not all; method: immunoSEQ multiplex PCR. V, J and clone size were drawn from that table, and D and trimming were deduced from the DNA. The table shows tens of thousands of clones, with about 88% occurring only once. Germline V gives CDR1 SGHTA, CDR2 FQGNSA. V lost 5 bases to trimming and J lost 2 bases, with 13 bases between them. The CDR3 is made up of 15 amino acids. Sequencing was done on a sample of peripheral blood. V and J are TRBV7-2 and TRBJ1-5; D perhaps matches TRBD1 (5 bases). This sequence originates from a man in his 70s with active COVID-19. The CDR3 coding sequence is TGTGCCAGCAGCGCAAGATGGGGGGGCAATCAGCCCCAGCATTTT. Translating it yields CASSARWGGNQPQHF.